This entry features one T cell receptor (beta chain) sequence. The authors sequenced TCR beta from blood CD8+ and CD4+ T cells. This sample is part of a study of CD8 T cells in Susac syndrome. Germline V CDR1 and CDR2: DFQATT, SNEGSKA (reference sequence). The CDR3 is 14 amino acids. After removal of 0 bases from V and 5 bases from J, the junction contained 4 bases not matched to a gene. Random hexamers primed reverse transcription of about 0.5 to 1 ug RNA. Amplification of TCR beta CDR3 was carried out by immunoSEQ multiplex PCR, which covered 54 Vbeta and 13 Jbeta segments. MiXCR, run by TCRdb on the immunoSEQ multiplex PCR reads, gives a single entry per CDR3 protein. The sample records around 53,000 distinct CDR3 sequences, 95% being singletons.

The TCR sequence derives from a human donor with Susac syndrome. The V and J genes are TRBV20-1 and TRBJ2-5; TRBD2 matches at 9 bases. Input material: CD8+ T cells from PBMCs. The CDR3 sequence is CSARDSSGEETQYF. CDR3 sequence (DNA): TGCAGTGCTAGAGATTCTAGCGGGGAGGAGACCCAGTACTTC.